A single sample gave rise to the 27 T cell receptor beta chains below, sequenced in a study of blood T cell repertoires in COVID-19. Repertoires were generated with immunoSEQ multiplex PCR, while TCRdb's copy carries only in-frame clones and drops some. The sample consists of about 250,000 clones, around 88% of them appearing once. The sample was peripheral blood. The receptors come from an elderly man with acute or convalescent COVID-19.

The chain recombines TRBV7-8 with TRBJ2-3; D may be TRBD2 (5 bases). This CDR3 spans 13 amino acids. The germline V gene encodes CDR1 SGHVS and CDR2 FQNEAQ. Trimming took 5 bases from V and 5 from J, leaving 11 bases between them. The CDR3 region is CASSPGSGDTQYF. The CDR3 coding sequence is TGTGCCAGCAGCCCGGGGTCGGGAGATACGCAGTATTTT.

This chain connects TRBV19 to TRBJ1-6, with 8 bases lining up with TRBD1. The CDR3 has 14 residues. V lost 2 bases, J lost 10 bases, and 4 bases stayed unmatched. Germline values: CDR1 LNHDA, CDR2 SQIVND (reference sequence). The CDR3 loop is CASSITGGYSPLHF. CDR3 DNA sequence: TGTGCCAGTAGTATAACAGGGGGTTACTCACCCCTCCACTTT.

The V and J genes are TRBV27 and TRBJ2-4; TRBD2 aligns across 13 bases. There are 17 residues in the CDR3. Trimming removed 4 bases from V and 6 bases from J; junction bases left unmatched: 9. Germline loops: CDR1 MNHEY, CDR2 SMNVEV (reference sequence). The CDR3 loop reads CASSSRLAGGLGNIQYF. CDR3 nucleotides: TGTGCCAGCAGTTCAAGACTAGCGGGAGGCCTTGGAAACATTCAGTACTTC.

V usage is TRBV27 and J usage is TRBJ1-1; TRBD1 is a possible D gene (5 bases). V lost 5 bases and J lost 4, with 23 bases in between. This CDR3 has 17 amino acids. Germline assignment: CDR1 MNHEY and CDR2 SMNVEV (reference sequence). This CDR3 reads CASSPQGNLILGTEAFF. For the CDR3, the DNA is TGTGCCAGCAGTCCTCAGGGTAACTTGATTTTGGGCACTGAAGCTTTCTTT.

The chain carries TRBV6-1 and TRBJ1-2; possibly TRBD1 for D (5 bases). CDR3 length: 15 amino acids. Per germline, CDR1 MNHNS and CDR2 SASEGT. V was cut by 0 bases and J by 8 bases, with 16 bases left in between. The CDR3 here is CASSEAHRQGFGYTF. The CDR3 region has the DNA TGTGCCAGCAGTGAAGCGCACAGGCAGGGCTTCGGCTACACCTTC.

The chain links TRBV3-1 (or the pseudogene TRBV3-2) to TRBJ2-3, with TRBD1 matching 8 bases. Germline loops: CDR1 LGHDT, CDR2 YNNKEL (reference sequence). The ends lost 3 bases at V and 1 base at J; junction bases unmatched: 6. The CDR3 is 16 residues long. The CDR3 coding sequence is TGTGCCAGCAGCCATGGACAGGGTAAGGGCACAGATACGCAGTATTTT. Encoded protein: CASSHGQGKGTDTQYF.

In this sample, this clone turned up once. The chain links TRBV3-1 (or the pseudogene TRBV3-2) to TRBJ2-7; D perhaps matches TRBD2 (6 bases). Germline CDR1 is LGHDT and CDR2 is YNNKEL (reference sequence). The CDR3 spans 13 residues. The V and J ends lost 1 base and 4 bases respectively, with 8 bases between them. The CDR3: CASSQGGGYEQYF. The DNA of the CDR3 is TGTGCCAGCAGCCAAGGGGGAGGTTACGAGCAGTACTTC.

V usage is TRBV28 and J usage is TRBJ2-2; the D is unclear. There are 12 residues in the CDR3. Trimming pared 3 bases from V and 11 bases from J, leaving 10 bases between. Germline CDR1 reads MDHEN; CDR2 reads SYDVKM. CDR3 protein: CASSFRSLELFF. The CDR3 DNA follows: TGTGCCAGCAGTTTCCGGAGCCTAGAGCTGTTTTTT.

This chain uses TRBV6-5 with TRBJ1-3; D gene unclear. Germline V lookup: CDR1 MNHEY, CDR2 SVGAGI. The V and J ends lost 8 bases and 4 bases respectively, with 15 bases between them. The CDR3 runs to 14 residues. CDR3 sequence: CASSSGLLGNTIYF. DNA for the CDR3: TGTGCCAGCTCTAGCGGACTGCTGGGAAACACCATATATTTT.

The V and J genes are TRBV3-1 (or the pseudogene TRBV3-2) and TRBJ2-5; TRBD2 agrees at 7 bases. Germline V gives CDR1 LGHDT, CDR2 YNNKEL (reference sequence). The CDR3 length is 12 residues. J was trimmed by 4 bases and V by 8 bases; bases with no gene match: 4. This CDR3 reads CASGGGLETQYF. CDR3 DNA sequence: TGTGCCAGCGGGGGGGGTTTAGAGACCCAGTACTTC.

The chain joins TRBV6-5 to TRBJ1-2; D is perhaps TRBD1 (5 bases). The ends were cut back, 2 bases at V and 3 bases at J, with 7 bases in the middle. CDR1 is MNHEY, CDR2 SVGAGI, per germline. The CDR3 has 13 residues. The CDR3 nucleotides read TGTGCCAGCAGTTACGGGGGGGACTATGGCTACACCTTC. Amino acids: CASSYGGDYGYTF.

The chain combines TRBV2 with TRBJ1-2, with D maybe TRBD1 (5 bases). The CDR3 totals 13 residues. Germline CDR1 and CDR2: SNHLY and FYNNEI. Trimming left V 6 bases short and J 4 bases short, with 12 bases between. The CDR3 is CASSYDSAYGYTF. CDR3 DNA: TGTGCCAGCAGCTATGACAGCGCCTATGGCTACACCTTC.

V gene TRBV11-2 combines with J gene TRBJ2-7; the match to TRBD2 covers 12 bases. The CDR3 spans 16 residues. Germline V CDR1 and CDR2: SGHAT, FQNNGV. V trimming: 4 bases; J trimming: 3 bases; junction bases outside the gene matches: 7. The CDR3 is CASSYLAGGPGYEQYF. CDR3 sequence (DNA): TGTGCCAGCAGCTATCTAGCGGGAGGGCCAGGCTACGAGCAGTACTTC.

V is TRBV7-9 and J is TRBJ2-2; no firm D call. Trimming cost V 1 base and J 1 base, with 10 bases left between them. The germline V gene encodes CDR1 SEHNR and CDR2 FQNEAQ (reference sequence). The CDR3 is 16 amino acids. CDR3: CASSLERLLNTGELFF. CDR3 DNA sequence: TGTGCCAGCAGCTTAGAAAGACTTCTGAACACCGGGGAGCTGTTTTTT.

The chain carries TRBV6-5 and TRBJ2-7; 14 bases are a match to TRBD2. CDR3 size: 15 residues. Germline loops: CDR1 MNHEY, CDR2 SVGAGI. After removal of 6 bases from V and 4 bases from J, the junction contained 5 bases not matched to a gene. CDR3 sequence reads: CASSAGTSGGYEQYF. The CDR3 nucleotides read TGTGCCAGCAGCGCCGGGACTAGCGGGGGTTACGAGCAGTACTTC.

The chain recombines TRBV7-9 with TRBJ1-1; D remains ambiguous. This CDR3 comprises 14 residues. In germline, CDR1 is SEHNR, CDR2 FQNEAQ (reference sequence). The V end lost 5 bases, the J end lost 3 bases, and 13 bases lay between the germline ends. This CDR3 reads CASSPDIRDTEAFF. The CDR3 DNA reads as TGTGCCAGCAGCCCAGATATCCGGGACACTGAAGCTTTCTTT.

Only one count was recorded for this clone. V gene TRBV9 combines with J gene TRBJ2-3; 11 nucleotides line up with TRBD2. The trim removed 4 bases at V and 8 bases at J, leaving 6 bases unmatched. Germline CDR1 SGDLS, CDR2 YYNGEE. The CDR3 runs to 14 residues. The CDR3 nucleotides are TGTGCCAGCAGCTTGCTAGCGGGAGGAGGTACGCAGTATTTT. Translating it yields CASSLLAGGGTQYF. The full variable domain, with the rest looked up from reference TRBV9 and TRBJ2-3, is DSGVTQTPKHLITATGQRVTLRCSPRSGDLSVYWYQQSLDQGLQFLIQYYNGEERAKGNILERFSAQQFPDLHSELNLSSLELGDSALYFCASSLLAGGGTQYFGPGTRLTVL.

The chain recombines TRBV28 with TRBJ2-5; 8 bases map to TRBD1. CDR3 length: 14 residues. Germline CDR1 MDHEN, CDR2 SYDVKM. The trim removed 5 bases at V and 6 bases at J, leaving 8 bases unmatched. CDR3 DNA: TGTGCCAGCAGTGCCTCAGGGGGCGCCCAGACCCAGTACTTC. It translates to CASSASGGAQTQYF.

CDR3 coding DNA: TGTGCCAGCAGTCGACTAGGCAGCTCTGGAAACACCATATATTTT. Its protein is CASSRLGSSGNTIYF. This rearrangement joins TRBV6-5 to TRBJ1-3; the D is unclear. CDR1 is MNHEY, CDR2 SVGAGI, per germline. Trimming removed 5 bases at V and 0 bases at J, with 11 bases between. This CDR3 region has 15 residues.

This chain links TRBV30 with TRBJ1-5, with unresolved D. From germline, CDR1 is GTSNPN and CDR2 SVGIG (reference sequence). The V gene lost 3 bases and the J gene lost 2 bases, with 8 bases spanning the gap. This CDR3 has 13 residues. CDR3 bases: TGTGCCTGGAGCCAGGAGGGCAATCAGCCCCAGCATTTT. Translating gives CAWSQEGNQPQHF.

Of note for this clone: The junction departs from the called germline gene at one end, perhaps through a read error. The chain links TRBV6-2 or TRBV6-3 to TRBJ2-1, with D maybe TRBD2 (5 bases). The CDR3 spans 12 residues. Germline lookup yields CDR1 MNHEY and CDR2 SVGEGT. CDR3 sequence (DNA): TGTGCCAGCAGTTCCCATCCGAGGACTCGTATCTTC. It encodes CASSSHPRTRIF.

V usage is TRBV27 and J usage is TRBJ2-7; 8 positions agree with TRBD1. Trimming at V came to 4 bases and at J to 3 bases, leaving 8 bases not matched to a gene. CDR1 MNHEY and CDR2 SMNVEV come from the germline V gene (reference sequence). The CDR3 contains 15 residues. CDR3 sequence: CASSSPGTGRYEQYF. In DNA form, the CDR3 reads TGTGCCAGCAGTTCACCCGGGACAGGCCGCTACGAGCAGTACTTC.

The rearrangement links TRBV19 to TRBJ1-4; 7 bases line up with TRBD1. V was clipped by 6 bases and J by 5 bases; unmatched bases: 6. This CDR3 has 14 amino acids. From germline, CDR1 is LNHDA and CDR2 SQIVND (reference sequence). CDR3 DNA: TGTGCCAGTAGGACGGGACAGACGAATGAAAAACTGTTTTTT. Its protein product is CASRTGQTNEKLFF.

This clone was seen just once. The chain is built from TRBV2 and TRBJ1-1; weak D call: TRBD1 (6 bases). V was shortened by 7 bases and J by 6 bases, with 18 bases between the two germline ends. Germline-derived CDR1 and CDR2 are SNHLY and FYNNEI. This CDR3 has 14 amino acids. The CDR3 nucleotides read TGTGCCAGCATTTTCGGCAGGGGCTCCCCTGAAGCTTTCTTT. Translating it yields CASIFGRGSPEAFF.

V is TRBV10-3 and J is TRBJ1-1; D might be TRBD1 (5 bases). Germline V gene lookup returns CDR1 ENHRY and CDR2 SYGVKD. V lost 4 bases and J lost 1, with 10 bases in between. CDR3 size: 14 residues. The CDR3 reads CAISAGLSNTEAFF. The CDR3, as DNA: TGTGCCATCAGTGCGGGACTTTCGAACACTGAAGCTTTCTTT.

This clone has a count of ten or more. CDR3 protein: CAAGGNSNTEAFF. In nucleotides, the CDR3 is TGTGCGGCAGGGGGCAATTCGAACACTGAAGCTTTCTTT. The V and J genes are TRBV24-1 and TRBJ1-1; 8 bases map to TRBD1. The length of the CDR3 is 13 residues. Looked up from germline, CDR1 is KGHDR and CDR2 is SFDVKD.

Only one count was recorded for this clone. The V and J genes are TRBV7-3 and TRBJ2-1, with 11 bases that match TRBD2. Germline CDR1 reads SGHTA; CDR2 reads FQGTGA. The ends lost 1 base at V and 7 bases at J; junction bases unmatched: 12. This CDR3 is 18 amino acids long. CDR3 DNA sequence: TGTGCCAGCAGCTTAAACTCCCTAGCGGGAGGAGGAAGGAATGAGCAGTTCTTC. Translated: CASSLNSLAGGGRNEQFF.